Presented here are 2 T cell receptor beta chains from one specimen sequenced in a study of T cell changes during pregnancy in multiple sclerosis. TCRdb's copy holds only in-frame clones and misses some; the assay was immunoSEQ multiplex PCR. The repertoire holds some 100,000 clones, with around 94% as singletons. Sequenced here: peripheral blood, sampled in the second trimester of pregnancy. The receptor source for this set is a female donor with multiple sclerosis, enrolled in a pregnancy study.

This rearrangement joins TRBV6-1 to TRBJ1-2; a weak D match, TRBD1 (6 bases). The CDR3 has 14 amino acids. V lost 1 base and J lost 4, with 10 bases in between. Germline values: CDR1 MNHNS, CDR2 SASEGT. CDR3 protein: CASSEVRGGYGYTF. The CDR3 region has the DNA TGTGCCAGCAGTGAAGTCAGGGGCGGCTATGGCTACACCTTC.

The V gene is TRBV30, the J gene TRBJ2-7; 8 bases map to TRBD2. Trimming cost V 3 bases and J 4 bases; bases outside gene matches: 5. The V gene's germline CDR1 is GTSNPN and CDR2 SVGIG (reference sequence). This CDR3 spans 13 amino acids. The CDR3, as DNA: TGTGCCTGGAGGAACAGCGGGAGTTACGAGCAGTACTTC. Translation gives CAWRNSGSYEQYF.